The clone carrying this TCR beta chain showed up many times. Its antigen is not known. This entry comes from a study of neurological immune-mediated disorders. Study-wide results and caveats: Multiple sclerosis patients had less TCR clonal expansion than even healthy controls, unlike HTLV-1-associated myelopathy.

V lost 4 bases, J lost 0 bases, and 7 bases lay in between. The CDR3 is made up of 13 amino acids. The germline CDR1 and CDR2 sequences are SGHRS and YFSETQ. cDNA was made by 5'RACE with 10-nucleotide random UMIs. Sequencing runs each yielded over 190 million TCR-beta sequences from 15-18 subjects. TCRdb reprocessed the 5' RACE reads via MiXCR and lists one record per CDR3 protein. The sample has 39,000 or so distinct CDR3 sequences; 2.5% are singletons. The sequence derives from a man aged 25 to 40 with multiple sclerosis. The chain employs TRBV5-1 and TRBJ1-1; D uncertain. Sequencing was done on a sample of PBMCs. CDR3 coding DNA: TGCGCCAGCAGCGAGGTCGTGAACACTGAAGCTTTCTTT. This codes for CASSEVVNTEAFF.